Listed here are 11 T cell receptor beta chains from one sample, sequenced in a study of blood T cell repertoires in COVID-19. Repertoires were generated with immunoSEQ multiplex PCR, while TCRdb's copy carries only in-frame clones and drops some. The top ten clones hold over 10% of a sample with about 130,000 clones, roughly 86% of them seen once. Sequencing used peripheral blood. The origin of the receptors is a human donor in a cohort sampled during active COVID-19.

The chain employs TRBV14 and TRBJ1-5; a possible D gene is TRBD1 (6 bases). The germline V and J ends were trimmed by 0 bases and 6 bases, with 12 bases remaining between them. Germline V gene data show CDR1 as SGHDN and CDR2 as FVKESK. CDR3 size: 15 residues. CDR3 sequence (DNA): TGTGCCAGCAGCCAAGACAGGGGTATAAGTCAGCCCCAGCATTTT. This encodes CASSQDRGISQPQHF.

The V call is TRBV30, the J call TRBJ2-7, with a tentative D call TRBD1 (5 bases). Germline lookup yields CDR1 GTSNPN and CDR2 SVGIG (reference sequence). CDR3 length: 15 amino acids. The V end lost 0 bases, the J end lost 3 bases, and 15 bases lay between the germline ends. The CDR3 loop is CAWSVKGKGVYEQYF. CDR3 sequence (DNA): TGTGCCTGGAGTGTAAAAGGGAAAGGGGTCTACGAGCAGTACTTC. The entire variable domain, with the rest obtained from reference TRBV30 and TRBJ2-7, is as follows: SQTIHQWPATLVQPVGSPLSLECTVEGTSNPNLYWYRQAAGRGLQLLFYSVGIGQISSEVPQNLSASRPQDRQFILSSKKLLLSDSGFYLCAWSVKGKGVYEQYFGPGTRLTVT.

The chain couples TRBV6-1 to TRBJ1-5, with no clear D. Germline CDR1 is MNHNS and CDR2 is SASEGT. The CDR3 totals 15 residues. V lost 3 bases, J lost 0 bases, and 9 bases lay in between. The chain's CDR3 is CASSEAGNSNQPQHF. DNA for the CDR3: TGTGCCAGCAGTGAGGCGGGAAATAGCAATCAGCCCCAGCATTTT.

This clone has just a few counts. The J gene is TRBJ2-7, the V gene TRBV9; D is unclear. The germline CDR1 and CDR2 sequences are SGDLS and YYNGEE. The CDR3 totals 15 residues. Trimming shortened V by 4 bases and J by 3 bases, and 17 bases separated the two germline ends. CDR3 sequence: CASSPGPSPIYEQYF. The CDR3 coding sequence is TGTGCCAGCAGCCCTGGGCCCTCCCCTATCTACGAGCAGTACTTC.

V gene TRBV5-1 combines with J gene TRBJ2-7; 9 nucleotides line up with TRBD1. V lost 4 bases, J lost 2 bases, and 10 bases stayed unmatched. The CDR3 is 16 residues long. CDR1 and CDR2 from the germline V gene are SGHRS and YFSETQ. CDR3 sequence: CASSPRGRTGAYEQYF. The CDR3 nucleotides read TGCGCCAGCAGCCCGAGAGGAAGGACAGGGGCCTACGAGCAGTACTTC.

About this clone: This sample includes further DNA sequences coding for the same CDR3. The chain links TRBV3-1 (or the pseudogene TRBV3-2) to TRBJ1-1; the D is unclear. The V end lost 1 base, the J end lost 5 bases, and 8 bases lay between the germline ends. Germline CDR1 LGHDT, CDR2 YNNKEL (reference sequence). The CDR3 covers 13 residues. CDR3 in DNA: TGTGCCAGCAGCCAAGGAGGCGGGACTGAAGCTTTCTTT. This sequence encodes CASSQGGGTEAFF.

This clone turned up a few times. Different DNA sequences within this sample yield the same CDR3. The CDR3 DNA is TGTGCCAGCAGTTTAGGAGGGAACACTGAAGCTTTCTTT. Residues: CASSLGGNTEAFF. The chain combines TRBV12-3 or TRBV12-4 with TRBJ1-1; D is uncertain. The CDR3 runs to 13 residues. Trimming stripped 1 base from V and 1 base from J, with 4 bases between.

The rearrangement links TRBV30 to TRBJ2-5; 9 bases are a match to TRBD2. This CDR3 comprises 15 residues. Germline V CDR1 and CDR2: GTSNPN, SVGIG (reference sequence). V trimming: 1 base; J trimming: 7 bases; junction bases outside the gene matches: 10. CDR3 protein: CAWSGMGLAGGTQYF. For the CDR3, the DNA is TGTGCCTGGAGTGGAATGGGACTAGCTGGAGGGACCCAGTACTTC.

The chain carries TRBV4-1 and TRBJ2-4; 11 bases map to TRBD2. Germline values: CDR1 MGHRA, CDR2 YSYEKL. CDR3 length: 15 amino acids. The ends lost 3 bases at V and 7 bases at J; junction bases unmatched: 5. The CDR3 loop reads CASSQVAGGFNIQYF. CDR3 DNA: TGCGCCAGCAGCCAGGTAGCGGGGGGGTTTAACATTCAGTACTTC.

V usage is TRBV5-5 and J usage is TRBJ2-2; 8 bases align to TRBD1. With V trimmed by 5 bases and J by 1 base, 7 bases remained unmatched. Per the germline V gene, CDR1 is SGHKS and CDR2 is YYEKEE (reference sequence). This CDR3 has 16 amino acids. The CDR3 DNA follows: TGTGCCAGCAGGCATGCCGGGACAGGGAACACCGGGGAGCTGTTTTTT. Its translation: CASRHAGTGNTGELFF.

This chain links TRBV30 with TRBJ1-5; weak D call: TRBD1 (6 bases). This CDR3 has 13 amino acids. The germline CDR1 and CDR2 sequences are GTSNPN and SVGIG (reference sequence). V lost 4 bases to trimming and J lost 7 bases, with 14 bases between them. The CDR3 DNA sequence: TGTGCCTGGACTCCCTCGGGGGGCCAGCCCCAGCATTTT. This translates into CAWTPSGGQPQHF. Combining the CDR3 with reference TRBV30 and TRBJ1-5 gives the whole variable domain SQTIHQWPATLVQPVGSPLSLECTVEGTSNPNLYWYRQAAGRGLQLLFYSVGIGQISSEVPQNLSASRPQDRQFILSSKKLLLSDSGFYLCAWTPSGGQPQHFGDGTRLSIL.